This T cell receptor beta chain was sequenced for a study of T cell responses to AZD1222 COVID-19 vaccine. Study results and limitations: Targeting of unmutated variant regions was reportedly seen in nearly half of spike-specific TCRs.

The germline V gene encodes CDR1 LNHNV and CDR2 YYDKDF (reference sequence). Trimming removed 2 bases at V and 3 bases at J, with 14 bases between. The CDR3 sequence is 15 residues long. Regarding this clone: Its antigen is not known.

Produced via immunoSEQ multiplex PCR; TCRdb's table is partial and in-frame only. Of around 200,000 clones listed, about 86% are singletons. The specimen was peripheral blood, collected on day 0 of AZD1222 vaccination. The sequence was collected from an adult in good health. The chain links TRBV15 to TRBJ2-7; tentatively, D is TRBD1 (6 bases). The DNA of the CDR3 is TGTGCCACCAGCAGACCCAACGCAGGGGTCTACGAGCAGTACTTC. Amino acid sequence: CATSRPNAGVYEQYF.